The 19 T cell receptor beta chains in this list originate from one sample, sequenced in a study of blood T cells in healthy people across ages. PCR was performed a second time for roughly 7 to 11 cycles using a sample-barcoded 5' primer and a J-beta primer mix. MiXCR, run by TCRdb on the 5' RACE reads, gives a single entry per CDR3 protein. Of roughly 1,700,000 distinct CDR3 sequences in the sample, 28% were seen once. The sample was blood. The receptors derive from a woman aged 25 to 45 in good health.

V usage is TRBV28 and J usage is TRBJ2-5; D uncertain. This CDR3 comprises 13 residues. Trimming left V 1 base short and J 11 bases short, with 14 bases between. Germline V CDR1 and CDR2: MDHEN, SYDVKM. Here the CDR3 DNA reads TGTGCCAGCAGTTTATCTACCCCTTTTGAGCAGTACTTC. Its protein product is CASSLSTPFEQYF.

In this sample, this clonotype turned up a few times. The rearrangement uses TRBV12-3 or TRBV12-4 and TRBJ2-3; the D gene is possibly TRBD1 (6 bases). The CDR3 has 15 amino acids. Trimming stripped 1 base from V and 2 bases from J, with 10 bases between. The CDR3 DNA is TGTGCCAGCAGTTTAGTCAGGGGTACCACAGATACGCAGTATTTT. Its protein is CASSLVRGTTDTQYF.

This clonotype has only a few counts. A single base separates this from a much larger clone, so it may be a read error. V and J are TRBV7-2 and TRBJ1-2; 7 nucleotides align to TRBD1. CDR3 length: 14 residues. With 0 bases clipped from V and 10 bases from J, the junction kept 8 bases outside the gene matches. CDR1 and CDR2 from the germline V gene are SGHTA and FQGNSA. CDR3 in amino acids: CASSLATGLQVYTF. CDR3 coding DNA: TGTGCCAGCAGCTTAGCGACAGGGCTACAAGTCTACACCTTC.

Many counts were recorded for this clonotype. The V and J genes are TRBV3-1 and TRBJ2-3; 12 nucleotides match TRBD2. Trimming took 5 bases from V and 0 from J; bases not matched to a gene: 0. The CDR3 extends over 15 amino acids. Germline CDR1 reads LGHDT; CDR2 reads YNNKEL (reference sequence). The CDR3 loop reads CASSGLAGSTDTQYF. CDR3 in DNA: TGTGCCAGCAGCGGACTAGCGGGGAGCACAGATACGCAGTATTTT.

This clonotype showed up many times. This chain links TRBV29-1 with TRBJ2-1, with D uncertain. CDR3 length equals 12 residues. CDR1 is SQVTM and CDR2 is ANQGSEA in the germline V gene. V was shortened by 3 bases and J by 7 bases, with 10 bases between the two germline ends. Written as DNA, the CDR3 is TGCAGCGTTGATTCGACGAGTAATGAGCAGTTCTTC. This encodes CSVDSTSNEQFF.

This clonotype was detected only a few times. The chain joins TRBV6-1 to TRBJ2-3, with D possibly called TRBD1 or TRBD2 (6 bases each). Germline V CDR1 and CDR2: MNHNS, SASEGT. The CDR3 contains 15 residues. The ends were cut back, 7 bases at V and 3 bases at J, with 17 bases in the middle. The CDR3 region has the DNA TGTGCCAGCATCGACAGGAAGGGAGGAACAGATACGCAGTATTTT. Its protein is CASIDRKGGTDTQYF.

This clonotype showed up many times. The chain carries TRBV7-2 and TRBJ2-7, with TRBD1 as a possible D gene (5 bases). Trimming removed 0 bases from V and 7 bases from J, with 13 bases in between. Germline CDR1 and CDR2: SGHTA and FQGNSA. The CDR3 spans 14 residues. Here the CDR3 DNA reads TGTGCCAGCAGCTTAGCCCAGGGTGGCTTTGAGCAGTACTTC. It encodes CASSLAQGGFEQYF.

This clonotype was found many times. The genes are TRBV20-1 and TRBJ2-4, with 9 bases fitting TRBD1. Trimming took 5 bases from V and 6 from J; bases not matched to a gene: 5. This CDR3 is 13 amino acids long. Germline V gives CDR1 DFQATT, CDR2 SNEGSKA (reference sequence). The CDR3 nucleotides are TGCAGTGCTGGGGACAGGGAGACAAACATTCAGTACTTC. Translating it yields CSAGDRETNIQYF.

As for this clonotype: With a much larger clone just one base away, this may be a read error. V gene TRBV6-5 combines with J gene TRBJ2-4, with D possibly called TRBD1 or TRBD2 (5 bases each). Germline CDR1 MNHEY, CDR2 SVGAGI. V was shortened by 6 bases and J by 10 bases, with 10 bases between the two germline ends. This CDR3 has 11 residues. DNA of the CDR3: TGTGCCAGCAGCCGGGGACGGATTCAGTACTTC. This encodes CASSRGRIQYF.

A word on this clonotype: This CDR3 fails to terminate in the conserved phenylalanine or tryptophan, so it likely reflects a read error. The chain uses TRBV29-1 and TRBJ2-5, with 9 bases that match TRBD2. The CDR3 length is 14 residues. V dropped 6 bases and J dropped 11; count of bases not matched to a gene: 16. CDR1 SQVTM and CDR2 ANQGSEA come from the germline V gene. For the CDR3, the DNA is TGCAGCGTGGGCCTAGCGGGGTCCCCGGGGGAGCAGTACTCC. Translation gives CSVGLAGSPGEQYS.

This clonotype was recorded a few times. This chain uses TRBV24-1 with TRBJ2-6, with 8 bases aligning to TRBD1. Germline CDR1 and CDR2: KGHDR and SFDVKD. J was trimmed by 0 bases and V by 3 bases; bases with no gene match: 15. The CDR3 spans 21 residues. CDR3 loop: CATSDRSRPPGQVSGANVLTF. Written as DNA, the CDR3 is TGTGCCACCAGTGATCGTTCGCGCCCCCCGGGACAGGTCTCTGGGGCCAACGTCCTGACTTTC.

This clonotype was seen at least ten times. This chain connects TRBV5-1 to TRBJ2-7; 10 bases fit TRBD1. This CDR3 region has 15 residues. The junction had 8 bases not matched to a gene; V was cut back by 4 bases and J by 4 bases. CDR1 and CDR2 (germline): SGHRS, YFSETQ. CDR3 in DNA: TGCGCCAGCAGCACTTCCGACAGGGGGCCTTACGAGCAGTACTTC. As protein: CASSTSDRGPYEQYF. Together with reference TRBV5-1 and TRBJ2-7, the CDR3 gives the full variable domain: KAGVTQTPRYLIKTRGQQVTLSCSPISGHRSVSWYQQTPGQGLQFLFEYFSETQRNKGNFPGRFSGRQFSNSRSEMNVSTLELGDSALYLCASSTSDRGPYEQYFGPGTRLTVT.

This clonotype was observed at least ten times. The J gene is TRBJ2-7, the V gene TRBV10-3, with 11 bases identical to TRBD2. Germline-derived CDR1 and CDR2 are ENHRY and SYGVKD. This CDR3 comprises 16 residues. Trimming took 0 bases from V and 4 from J; bases not matched to a gene: 5. CDR3 bases: TGTGCCATCAGTGAGTCGGCTAGCGGGAGGAAATACGAGCAGTACTTC. It translates to CAISESASGRKYEQYF.

The chain recombines TRBV12-3 or TRBV12-4 with TRBJ2-4; the D gene could be TRBD1 or TRBD2 (5 bases each). Trimming cost V 4 bases and J 7 bases, with 23 bases left between them. This CDR3 comprises 17 residues. DNA for the CDR3: TGTGCCAGCAGTTCATTAACCGGGACCCCCGGCCCGAACATTCAGTACTTC. Protein sequence: CASSSLTGTPGPNIQYF.

The sample holds many counts of this clonotype. The gene calls are TRBV10-2 and TRBJ2-1, with 15 bases matching TRBD2. Germline values: CDR1 WSHSY, CDR2 SAAADI. There are 21 residues in the CDR3. After removal of 3 bases from V and 7 bases from J, the junction contained 19 bases not matched to a gene. The DNA of the CDR3 is TGCGCCAGCAGTGAATCGCCGGGACTAGCGGGAGGCCTAGAGAGGAGGAATGAGCAGTTCTTC. This encodes CASSESPGLAGGLERRNEQFF.

This chain links TRBV5-1 with TRBJ2-7; D perhaps matches TRBD2 (6 bases). This CDR3 is built from 14 residues. In germline, CDR1 is SGHRS, CDR2 YFSETQ. V shed 4 bases and J shed 6 bases, with 17 bases lying between them. The CDR3 sequence is CASSRTGAPGEQYF. In DNA form, the CDR3 reads TGCGCCAGCAGCAGAACGGGAGCTCCGGGCGAGCAGTACTTC.

This clonotype was picked up a small number of times. CDR3: CASSRALATGELFF. The CDR3 DNA sequence: TGCGCCAGCAGCCGGGCCCTTGCTACCGGGGAGCTGTTTTTT. This chain connects TRBV5-1 to TRBJ2-2; D uncertain. Germline CDR1 is SGHRS and CDR2 is YFSETQ. V shed 4 bases and J shed 5 bases, with 12 bases lying between them. The CDR3 runs 14 residues.

The chain links TRBV3-1 to TRBJ2-1; D might be TRBD2 (5 bases). Germline V gives CDR1 LGHDT, CDR2 YNNKEL (reference sequence). V lost 5 bases to trimming and J lost 7 bases, with 15 bases between them. This CDR3 comprises 14 residues. The CDR3 sequence: CASSYEGQRNEQFF. In nucleotides, the CDR3 is TGTGCCAGCAGCTATGAGGGTCAGAGGAATGAGCAGTTCTTC.

This rearrangement joins TRBV2 to TRBJ1-2; D remains unclear. Per the germline V gene, CDR1 is SNHLY and CDR2 is FYNNEI. This CDR3 has 12 residues. Trimming pared 3 bases from V and 5 bases from J, leaving 7 bases between. The CDR3 here is CASSDKGYGYTF. CDR3 bases: TGTGCCAGCAGTGATAAGGGTTATGGCTACACCTTC.